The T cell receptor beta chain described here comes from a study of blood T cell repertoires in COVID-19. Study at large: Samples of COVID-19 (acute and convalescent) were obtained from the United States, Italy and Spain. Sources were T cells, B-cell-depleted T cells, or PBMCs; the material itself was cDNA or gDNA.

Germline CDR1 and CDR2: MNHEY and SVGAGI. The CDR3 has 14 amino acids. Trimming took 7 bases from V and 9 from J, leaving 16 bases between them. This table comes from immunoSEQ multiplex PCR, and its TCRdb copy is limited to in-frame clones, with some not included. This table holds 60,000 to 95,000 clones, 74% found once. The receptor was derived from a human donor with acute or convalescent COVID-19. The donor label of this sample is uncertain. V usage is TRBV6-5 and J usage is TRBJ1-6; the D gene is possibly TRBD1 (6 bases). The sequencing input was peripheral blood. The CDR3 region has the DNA TGTGCCAGCACCGCCGTACAGGGCAGTTCACCCCTCCACTTT. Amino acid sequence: CASTAVQGSSPLHF.